Here is one T cell receptor beta chain with its context. As yet, its antigen is unknown. CDR1 SGDLS and CDR2 YYNGEE come from the germline V gene. The CDR3 is 17 amino acids. V shed 3 bases and J 0 bases; nucleotides not matched to a gene: 8. This entry is derived from a study of CD8 T cells in Susac syndrome. Random hexamers were used to reverse transcribe about 0.5 to 1 ug of RNA. An immunoSEQ multiplex PCR amplified TCR beta CDR3 over 54 Vbeta and 13 Jbeta. TCRdb fed the immunoSEQ multiplex PCR reads into MiXCR, producing one record per CDR3 protein. Among 200,000 to 250,000 distinct CDR3 sequences, roughly 96% were seen once, and the ten largest hold around 0.099%. General study points: The authors acknowledged that the study's TCR sequencing and HLA analysis involved relatively few individuals.

From blood CD8+ and CD4+ T cells, the TCR beta chain was sequenced. The TCR comes from a human donor with multiple sclerosis. This chain connects TRBV9 to TRBJ2-5; 10 bases are shared with TRBD2. The sample was CD4+ T cells from PBMCs. The CDR3 here is CASSATPGLAYQETQYF. CDR3 coding DNA: TGTGCCAGCAGCGCGACACCGGGACTAGCGTACCAAGAGACCCAGTACTTC.